The clone carrying this T cell receptor beta chain has a handful of counts. Its antigen remains unknown. CDR1 LGHNA and CDR2 YSLEER come from the germline V gene. Trimming removed 0 bases from V and 0 bases from J, with 15 bases in between. The CDR3 extends over 19 amino acids. A sample-barcoded 5' primer and a J-beta primer mix were used in a second PCR of roughly 7 to 11 cycles. TCRdb re-derived calls from the 5' RACE reads in MiXCR, one entry per CDR3 protein. The sample has roughly 2 million distinct CDR3 sequences; about 50% are singletons. This sample stems from a study of blood T cells in healthy people across ages. Study results and limitations: PBMCs were not sorted, which prevented a conclusive comparison of naive versus antigen-experienced cells.

Sequencing used blood. The chain recombines TRBV4-3 with TRBJ2-6; D gene ambiguous. The receptor comes from a woman in her thirties or forties in good health. The CDR3 loop is CASSQDLITASSGANVLTF. Here the CDR3 DNA reads TGCGCCAGCAGCCAAGATCTAATAACAGCCAGCTCTGGGGCCAACGTCCTGACTTTC.